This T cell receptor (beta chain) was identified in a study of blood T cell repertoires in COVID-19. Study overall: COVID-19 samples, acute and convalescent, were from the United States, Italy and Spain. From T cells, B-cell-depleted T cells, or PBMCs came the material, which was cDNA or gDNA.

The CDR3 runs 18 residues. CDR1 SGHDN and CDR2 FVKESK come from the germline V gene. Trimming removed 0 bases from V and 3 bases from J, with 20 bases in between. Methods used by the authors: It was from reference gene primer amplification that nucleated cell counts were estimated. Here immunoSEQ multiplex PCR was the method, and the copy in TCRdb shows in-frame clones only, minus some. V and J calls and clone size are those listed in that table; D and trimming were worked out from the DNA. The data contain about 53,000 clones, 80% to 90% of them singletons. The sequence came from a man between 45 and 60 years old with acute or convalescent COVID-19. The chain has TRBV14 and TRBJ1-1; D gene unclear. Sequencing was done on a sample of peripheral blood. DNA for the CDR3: TGTGCCAGCAGCCAAGACCTCCGGTTGGAGGGAGCCCACACTGAAGCTTTCTTT. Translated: CASSQDLRLEGAHTEAFF.